These T cell receptor beta chains were read from a single sample in a study of shared clonotypes between healthy human individuals. Libraries were prepared by immunoSEQ multiplex PCR; TCRdb keeps only in-frame clonotypes and omits some of them. The top ten hold less than 25% of the sample, which has about 820,000 clones, around 92% seen once. Specimen: naive CD8+ T cells sorted from blood. The receptor source for this set is a man aged 25 to 40 in good health. The CDR3 runs from the conserved cysteine through the conserved F or W. The D gene is left open where the match is weak. Size values are once, few and many counts, or a class for expanded clones, and some rows have none.

>.|TRBV27|15|.|TRBJ2-7
TGTGCCAGCAGTTTATGGCAGGGAGCCGGCTACGAGCAGTACTTC
CASSLWQGAGYEQYF
>.|TRBV4-1|14|.|TRBJ2-7
TGCGCCAGCAGCGGCGGCCTCGGCCCCTACGAGCAGTACTTC
CASSGGLGPYEQYF
>TRBD2|TRBV4-1|18|.|TRBJ2-1
TGCGCCAGCAGCCATAAGCCCCCACGGACTAGCGGCTACAATGAGCAGTTCTTC
CASSHKPPRTSGYNEQFF
>.|TRBV19|14|once|TRBJ1-5
TGTGCCAGTAGGGGGGGTGGCAGCAATCAGCCCCAGCATTTT
CASRGGGSNQPQHF
>.|TRBV27|14|.|TRBJ2-3
TGTGCCAGCAGTCTCAATCGGGGGCGAGATACGCAGTATTTT
CASSLNRGRDTQYF
>TRBD1|TRBV28|15|.|TRBJ1-5
TGTGCCAGCTATACTCCGGACAGGCTCAATCAGCCCCAGCATTTT
CASYTPDRLNQPQHF
>TRBD2|TRBV9|19|.|TRBJ2-3
TGTGCCAGCAGCGGCCTCGTTAGCGGGAGGGCCGTTCACGCGGGTACGCAGTATTTT
CASSGLVSGRAVHAGTQYF
>.|TRBV5-1|14|.|TRBJ2-7
TGCGCCAGCAGCGTCTATTCCGGGAGCTACGAGCAGTACTTC
CASSVYSGSYEQYF
>.|TRBV28|12|.|TRBJ1-1
TGTGCCAGCAGTTTCGGGAACACTGAAGCTTTCTTT
CASSFGNTEAFF
>.|TRBV7-9|15|.|TRBJ2-1
TGTGCCAGCAGCTTAGATCGGCAGGCTGCGGATGAGCAGTTCTTC
CASSLDRQAADEQFF
>.|TRBV27|16|.|TRBJ1-1
TGTGCCAGCAGTTTATACAAGATCACAGCGAACACTGAAGCTTTCTTT
CASSLYKITANTEAFF
>.|TRBV10-2|14|few|TRBJ1-2
TGCGCCAGCAGTGAGCTTTTAGAACCGCGTGGGAACACCTTC
CASSELLEPRGNTF
>.|TRBV5-1|16|.|TRBJ1-1
TGCGCCAGCAGCTTCCGGGACACCATGGGGAACACTGAAGCTTTCTTT
CASSFRDTMGNTEAFF
>TRBD2|TRBV5-5|14|few|TRBJ2-7
TGTGCCAGCAGCTACCTAGCGGGAGACTACGAGCAGTACTTC
CASSYLAGDYEQYF
>.|TRBV4-3|14|.|TRBJ2-3
TGCGCCAGCAGCCAATCCTCCGCGGTAGATACGCAGTATTTT
CASSQSSAVDTQYF
>TRBD2|TRBV4-3|16|.|TRBJ2-5
TGCGCCAGCAGCCAAGATTGGGGACTATTCCAAGAGACCCAGTACTTC
CASSQDWGLFQETQYF
>.|TRBV5-1|17|few|TRBJ2-1
TGCGCCAGCAGCCCGTTTCCCCGGGAAGGCCCCTACAATGAGCAGTTCTTC
CASSPFPREGPYNEQFF
>TRBD2|TRBV9|17|.|TRBJ2-1
TGTGCCAGCAGCACCCGGACTAGCGGGCCCAATCACAATGAGCAGTTCTTC
CASSTRTSGPNHNEQFF
>.|TRBV11-2|17|.|TRBJ2-1
TGTGCCAGCAGCTTAGATACTAGACAATTACTTATCAATGAGCAGTTCTTC
CASSLDTRQLLINEQFF
>TRBD2|TRBV25-1|17|.|TRBJ2-3
TGTGCCAGCAGTCGCAGCGTCGGGACTAGCGAGGCAGATACGCAGTATTTT
CASSRSVGTSEADTQYF
>.|TRBV6-6|16|.|TRBJ2-1
TGTGCCAGCAGTTACTCGACACAAGGAGGCTACAATGAGCAGTTCTTC
CASSYSTQGGYNEQFF
>.|TRBV30|12|few|TRBJ2-7
TGTGCCTGGACTTCGGACAACTACGAGCAGTACTTC
CAWTSDNYEQYF
>.|TRBV11-2|16|.|TRBJ2-3
TGTGCCAGCAGCTTAAATTCGGGGAGAAGGTCAGATACGCAGTATTTT
CASSLNSGRRSDTQYF
>TRBD2|TRBV11-2|14|.|TRBJ2-7
TGTGCCAGCAGCTTAGTCGGGGAGGGGTACGAGCAGTACTTC
CASSLVGEGYEQYF
>.|TRBV28|13|.|TRBJ2-5
TGTGCCAGCAGTTTATTGCCACAAGAGACCCAGTACTTC
CASSLLPQETQYF
>TRBD2|TRBV13|17|once|TRBJ2-2
TGTGCCAGCAGCTCCAGTACTAGCGGGAGTGACACCGGGGAGCTGTTTTTT
CASSSSTSGSDTGELFF
>.|TRBV5-6|11|.|TRBJ2-7
TGTGCCAGCAGCCTAGGAGGGGGGCAGTACTTC
CASSLGGGQYF